Presented here are 12 T cell receptor beta chains from one specimen sequenced in a study of cytomegalovirus exposure and HLA in healthy donors. With 60 Vbeta and 13 Jbeta primers, the PCR was carried out. Libraries were prepared by immunoSEQ multiplex PCR; TCRdb keeps only in-frame clonotypes and omits some of them. The table lists some 120,000 clones, roughly 9.9% of them singletons. The sequencing input was PBMCs. These TCRs come from a man aged 30 to 45 in good health and CMV-seronegative.

V and J are TRBV19 and TRBJ2-3, with 9 bases aligning to TRBD1. The length of the CDR3 is 16 residues. Germline CDR1 LNHDA, CDR2 SQIVND (reference sequence). Unmatched junction bases numbered 14, after V lost 7 bases and J lost 6 bases. The chain's CDR3 is CASTPWGQGGPDTQYF. CDR3 DNA sequence: TGTGCCAGTACCCCCTGGGGACAGGGAGGCCCTGATACGCAGTATTTT.

In this sample, this clone turned up a few times. The chain links TRBV5-6 to TRBJ2-7, with 9 bases aligning to TRBD1. The length of the CDR3 is 14 residues. The trim removed 4 bases at V and 6 bases at J, leaving 8 bases unmatched. Germline assignment: CDR1 SGHDT and CDR2 YYEEEE. The CDR3 nucleotides are TGTGCCAGCAGCCTCGCCGGACAGGGGCTCGAGCAGTACTTC. As protein: CASSLAGQGLEQYF.

Only a few counts were recorded for this clone. The chain has TRBV4-1 and TRBJ2-7; 9 nucleotides line up with TRBD1. This CDR3 has 14 residues. Germline loops: CDR1 MGHRA, CDR2 YSYEKL. V gave up 4 bases and J gave up 7 bases; unmatched junction bases: 8. In DNA, the CDR3 is TGCGCCAGCAGCCGGGGGGGGACAGGGAGGGAGCAGTACTTC. It is translated as CASSRGGTGREQYF.

This rearrangement joins TRBV7-9 to TRBJ2-4; D is perhaps TRBD2 (6 bases). This CDR3 spans 16 amino acids. Germline assignment: CDR1 SEHNR and CDR2 FQNEAQ (reference sequence). V gave up 5 bases and J gave up 0 bases, with 14 bases separating them. The CDR3 DNA sequence: TGTGCCAGCAGCCTCGAAGCGGGTTTAGCCAAAAACATTCAGTACTTC. It translates to CASSLEAGLAKNIQYF.

This chain joins TRBV6-4 and TRBJ1-2; tentative D call: TRBD1 (6 bases). V lost 7 bases and J 2 bases, leaving 14 bases between the germline ends. CDR1 is MRHNA and CDR2 is SNTAGT in the germline V gene. The CDR3 sequence is 14 residues long. The CDR3, as DNA: TGTGCCAGCATAAACCGGGACATGAACTATGGCTACACCTTC. It translates to CASINRDMNYGYTF.

The chain couples TRBV15 to TRBJ2-4; 8 nucleotides line up with TRBD1. The germline CDR1 and CDR2 sequences are LNHNV and YYDKDF (reference sequence). The V segment lost 1 base and the J segment 8 bases; nucleotides outside the gene matches: 1. There are 13 residues in the CDR3. The CDR3 is CATSRGDRHIQYF. CDR3 in DNA: TGTGCCACCAGCAGAGGGGACAGGCACATTCAGTACTTC.

This chain joins TRBV7-2 and TRBJ2-1, with TRBD2 matching over 10 bases. The CDR3 is made up of 15 amino acids. Losses at the gene ends were 5 bases for V and 9 bases for J; bases not matched to a gene: 10. CDR1 is SGHTA, CDR2 FQGNSA, per germline. CDR3 residues: CASSRTSGPGSEQFF. The CDR3 coding sequence is TGTGCCAGCAGCAGGACTAGCGGCCCGGGTAGTGAGCAGTTCTTC.

The rearrangement uses TRBV12-5 and TRBJ2-3; D not certain. V was trimmed by 5 bases and J by 0 bases, leaving 15 bases between them. Germline values: CDR1 LGHNT, CDR2 FRNRAP. The CDR3 has 16 amino acids. The CDR3 coding sequence is TGTGCTAGTGGTAGCCGTAAGATTTCTAGCACAGATACGCAGTATTTT. It yields the protein CASGSRKISSTDTQYF.

This clone has just a few counts. J is TRBJ2-1 and V is TRBV5-1; D perhaps matches TRBD1 (5 bases). Germline values: CDR1 SGHRS, CDR2 YFSETQ. Trimming stripped 6 bases from V and 5 bases from J, with 15 bases between. The CDR3 contains 14 residues. The CDR3 loop is CASTLTAGNNEQFF. In nucleotides, the CDR3 is TGCGCCAGCACCCTAACCGCAGGGAACAATGAGCAGTTCTTC.

This chain joins TRBV7-6 and TRBJ2-1; D uncertain. With 4 bases removed from V and 0 bases from J, the gap between germline ends came to 13 bases. Germline V gene lookup returns CDR1 SGHVS and CDR2 FNYEAQ. The CDR3 totals 16 residues. The CDR3 DNA sequence: TGTGCCAGCAGCTCCTCTCCACTTATCTCCTACAATGAGCAGTTCTTC. Protein: CASSSSPLISYNEQFF. The full variable domain, its missing parts supplied by reference TRBV7-6 and TRBJ2-1, is GAGVSQSPRYKVTKRGQDVALRCDPISGHVSLYWYRQALGQGPEFLTYFNYEAQQDKSGLPNDRFSAERPEGSISTLTIQRTEQRDSAMYRCASSSSPLISYNEQFFGPGTRLTVL.

This clone turned up a few times. The chain combines TRBV30 with TRBJ2-3, with TRBD1 matching 9 bases. The CDR3 is 15 residues long. J lost 4 bases, V lost 2 bases, and 7 bases had no gene match. Per germline, CDR1 GTSNPN and CDR2 SVGIG (reference sequence). Written as DNA, the CDR3 is TGTGCCTGGAGTCCGGGACAGGGTGTGGCAGATACGCAGTATTTT. Its translation: CAWSPGQGVADTQYF.

There are a few counts of this clone. The chain recombines TRBV7-2 with TRBJ1-1; no clear D gene. V was cut by 5 bases and J by 0 bases, with 10 bases left in between. The CDR3 has 14 residues. CDR1 and CDR2 (germline): SGHTA, FQGNSA. CDR3 in amino acids: CASSPDIMNTEAFF. CDR3 DNA: TGTGCCAGCAGCCCTGACATTATGAACACTGAAGCTTTCTTT. The whole variable domain, filled in from reference TRBV7-2 and TRBJ1-1, reads GAGVSQSPSNKVTEKGKDVELRCDPISGHTALYWYRQSLGQGLEFLIYFQGNSAPDKSGLPSDRFSAERTGGSVSTLTIQRTQQEDSAVYLCASSPDIMNTEAFFGQGTRLTVV.